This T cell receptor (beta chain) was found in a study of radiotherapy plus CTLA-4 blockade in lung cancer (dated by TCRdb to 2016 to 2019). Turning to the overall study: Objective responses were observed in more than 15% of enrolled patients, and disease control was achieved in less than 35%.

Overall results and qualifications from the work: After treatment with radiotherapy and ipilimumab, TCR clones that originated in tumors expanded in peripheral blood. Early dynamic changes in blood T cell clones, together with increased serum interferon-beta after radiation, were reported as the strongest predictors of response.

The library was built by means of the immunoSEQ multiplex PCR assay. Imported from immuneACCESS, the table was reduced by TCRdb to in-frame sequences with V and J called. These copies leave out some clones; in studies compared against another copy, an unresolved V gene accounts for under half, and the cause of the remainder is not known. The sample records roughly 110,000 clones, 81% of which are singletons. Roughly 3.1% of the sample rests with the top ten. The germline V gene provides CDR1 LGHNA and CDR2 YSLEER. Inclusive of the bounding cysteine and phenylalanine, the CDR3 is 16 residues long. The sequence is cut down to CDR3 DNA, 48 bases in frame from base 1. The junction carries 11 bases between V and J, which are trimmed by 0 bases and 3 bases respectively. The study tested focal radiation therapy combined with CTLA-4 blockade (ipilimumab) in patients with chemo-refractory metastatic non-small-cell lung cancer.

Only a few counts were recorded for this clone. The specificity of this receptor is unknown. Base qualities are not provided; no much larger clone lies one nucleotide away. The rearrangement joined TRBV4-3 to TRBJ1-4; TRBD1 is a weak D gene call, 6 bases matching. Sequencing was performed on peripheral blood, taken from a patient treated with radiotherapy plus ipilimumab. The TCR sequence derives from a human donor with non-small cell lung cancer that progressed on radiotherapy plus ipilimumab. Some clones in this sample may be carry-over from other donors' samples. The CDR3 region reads CASSQDTGQPNEKLFF. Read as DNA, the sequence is TGCGCCAGCAGCCAAGATACAGGACAGCCTAATGAAAAACTGTTTTTT.